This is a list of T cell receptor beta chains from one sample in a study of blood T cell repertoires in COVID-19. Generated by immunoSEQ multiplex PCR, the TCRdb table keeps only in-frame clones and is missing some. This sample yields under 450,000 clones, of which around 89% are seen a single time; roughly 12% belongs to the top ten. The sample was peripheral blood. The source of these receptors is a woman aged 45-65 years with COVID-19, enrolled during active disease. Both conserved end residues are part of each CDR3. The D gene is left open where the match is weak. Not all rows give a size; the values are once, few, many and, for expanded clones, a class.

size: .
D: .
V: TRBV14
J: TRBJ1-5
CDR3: CASSQGLAWPQHF
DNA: TGTGCCAGCAGCCAAGGTCTGGCTTGGCCCCAGCATTTT

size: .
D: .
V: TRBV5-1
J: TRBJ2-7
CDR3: CASIPDGDSYEQYF
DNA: TGCGCCAGCATCCCCGACGGGGACTCCTACGAGCAGTACTTC

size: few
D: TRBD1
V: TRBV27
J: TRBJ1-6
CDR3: CASSPRPPGQGSPLHF
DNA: TGTGCCAGCAGTCCCCGACCGCCGGGACAGGGTTCACCCCTCCACTTT

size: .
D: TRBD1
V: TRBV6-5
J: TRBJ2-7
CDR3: CASSPPGQGPYEQYF
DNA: TGTGCCAGCAGCCCCCCGGGACAGGGTCCCTACGAGCAGTACTTC

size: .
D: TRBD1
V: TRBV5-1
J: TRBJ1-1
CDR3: CASSGTGSNTEAFF
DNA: TGCGCCAGCAGCGGGACAGGGTCTAACACTGAAGCTTTCTTT

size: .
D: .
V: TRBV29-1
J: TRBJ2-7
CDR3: CSVVENPSYEQYF
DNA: TGCAGCGTTGTGGAGAATCCCTCCTACGAGCAGTACTTC

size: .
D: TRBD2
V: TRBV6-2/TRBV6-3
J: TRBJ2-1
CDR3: CASSQEAGGRSYNEQFF
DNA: TGTGCCAGCAGTCAAGAAGCGGGGGGGCGCTCCTACAATGAGCAGTTCTTC

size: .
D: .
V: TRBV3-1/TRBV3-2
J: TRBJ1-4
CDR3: CASSRTRNEKLFF
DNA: TGTGCCAGCAGCCGGACAAGAAATGAAAAACTGTTTTTT

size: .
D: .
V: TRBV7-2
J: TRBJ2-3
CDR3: CASSFGSAGDTQYF
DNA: TGTGCCAGCAGCTTTGGTTCCGCCGGAGATACGCAGTATTTT

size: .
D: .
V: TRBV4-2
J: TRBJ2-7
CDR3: CASSQDETGYEQYF
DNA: TGTGCCAGCAGCCAAGATGAAACTGGTTACGAGCAGTACTTC

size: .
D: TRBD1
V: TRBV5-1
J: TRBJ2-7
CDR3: CASSLAFRPGTEAYEQYF
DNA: TGCGCCAGCAGCTTGGCCTTCCGACCCGGGACAGAGGCCTACGAGCAGTACTTC

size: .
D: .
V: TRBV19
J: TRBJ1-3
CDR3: CASSSVSGNTIYF
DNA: TGTGCCAGTAGCAGTGTCTCTGGAAACACCATATATTTT

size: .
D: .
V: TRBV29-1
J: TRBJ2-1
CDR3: CSVLDGGDEQFF
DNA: TGCAGCGTTCTGGATGGAGGAGATGAGCAGTTCTTC

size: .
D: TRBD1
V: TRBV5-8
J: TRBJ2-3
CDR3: CASSSGQGGSTDTQYF
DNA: TGTGCCAGCAGCTCCGGACAGGGTGGAAGCACAGATACGCAGTATTTT

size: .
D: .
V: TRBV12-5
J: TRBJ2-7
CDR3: CASGLVFGGASYEQYF
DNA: TGTGCTAGTGGTTTGGTATTCGGGGGAGCCTCCTACGAGCAGTACTTC

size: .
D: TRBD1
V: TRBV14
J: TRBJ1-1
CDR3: CASRGTGFNTEAFF
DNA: TGTGCCAGTCGCGGGACAGGGTTTAACACTGAAGCTTTCTTT

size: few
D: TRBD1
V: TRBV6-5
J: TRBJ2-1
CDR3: CAPQGAYNEQFF
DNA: TGTGCCCCTCAGGGGGCCTACAATGAGCAGTTCTTC

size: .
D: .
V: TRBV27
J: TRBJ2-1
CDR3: CASSLTGSYNEQFF
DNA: TGTGCCAGCAGTTTAACGGGCTCCTACAATGAGCAGTTCTTC

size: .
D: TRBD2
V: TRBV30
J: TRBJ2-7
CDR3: CAWSAGLAGYYEQYF
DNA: TGTGCCTGGAGTGCAGGACTAGCGGGGTACTACGAGCAGTACTTC

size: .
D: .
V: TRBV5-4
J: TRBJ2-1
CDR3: CASSLDGRNNEQFF
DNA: TGTGCCAGCAGCTTGGATGGCAGAAACAATGAGCAGTTCTTC

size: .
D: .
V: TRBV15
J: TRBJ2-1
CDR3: CATSRVNGGNEQFF
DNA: TGTGCCACCAGCAGAGTAAACGGAGGGAATGAGCAGTTCTTC

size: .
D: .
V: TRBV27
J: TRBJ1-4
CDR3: CASSLRGEGEKLFF
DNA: TGTGCCAGCAGTTTAAGGGGGGAGGGAGAAAAACTGTTTTTT

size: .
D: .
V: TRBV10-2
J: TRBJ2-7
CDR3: CASSGAGFPYEQYF
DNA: TGCGCCAGCAGTGGGGCGGGTTTCCCCTACGAGCAGTACTTC

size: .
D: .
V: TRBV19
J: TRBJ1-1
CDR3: CASSIGNTEAFF
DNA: TGTGCCAGTAGTATCGGGAACACTGAAGCTTTCTTT

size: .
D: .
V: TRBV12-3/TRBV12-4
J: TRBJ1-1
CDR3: CASRPLMNTEAFF
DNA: TGTGCCAGCAGGCCCCTAATGAACACTGAAGCTTTCTTT

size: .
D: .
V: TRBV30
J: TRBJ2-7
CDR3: CAWGSSSYEQYF
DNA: TGTGCCTGGGGCAGTTCTTCCTACGAGCAGTACTTC

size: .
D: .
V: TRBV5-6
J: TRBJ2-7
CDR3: CASRPGESSYEQYF
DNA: TGTGCCAGCAGACCCGGGGAGAGCTCCTACGAGCAGTACTTC

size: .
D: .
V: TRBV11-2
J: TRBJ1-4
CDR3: CASTKWGLNEKLFF
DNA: TGTGCCAGCACCAAGTGGGGGCTGAATGAAAAACTGTTTTTT

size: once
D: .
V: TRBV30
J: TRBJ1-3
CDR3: CAWGVGIHSGNTIYF
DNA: TGTGCCTGGGGTGTCGGGATTCACTCTGGAAACACCATATATTTT

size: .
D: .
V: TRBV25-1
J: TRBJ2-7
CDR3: CASSEWRGINYEQYF
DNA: TGTGCCAGCAGTGAATGGAGAGGGATCAATTACGAGCAGTACTTC

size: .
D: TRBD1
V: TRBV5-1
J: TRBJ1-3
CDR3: CASSLLAGGLSGNTIYF
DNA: TGCGCCAGCAGCTTGTTGGCAGGGGGCCTCTCTGGAAACACCATATATTTT

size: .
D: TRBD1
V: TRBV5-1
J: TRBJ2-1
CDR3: CASSLARDRSYNEQFF
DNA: TGCGCCAGCAGCTTGGCTAGGGACAGGAGTTACAATGAGCAGTTCTTC

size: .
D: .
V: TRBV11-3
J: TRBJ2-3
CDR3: CASSYSRASDTQYF
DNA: TGTGCCAGCAGCTATTCGAGGGCCTCAGATACGCAGTATTTT

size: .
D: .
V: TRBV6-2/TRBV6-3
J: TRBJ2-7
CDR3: CASSYERYEQYF
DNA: TGTGCCAGCAGTTACGAGCGGTACGAGCAGTACTTC

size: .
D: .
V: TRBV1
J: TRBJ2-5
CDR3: CTSSQEGAPQETQYF
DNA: TGCACCAGCAGCCAAGAGGGGGCCCCCCAAGAGACCCAGTACTTC

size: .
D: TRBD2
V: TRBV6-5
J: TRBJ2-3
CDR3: CASSYSAGTSTDTQYF
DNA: TGTGCCAGCAGTTACTCAGCGGGGACTAGCACAGATACGCAGTATTTT

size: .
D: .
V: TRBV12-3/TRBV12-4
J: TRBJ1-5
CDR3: CASSSPGQPQHF
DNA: TGTGCCAGCAGTTCCCCCGGGCAGCCCCAGCATTTT

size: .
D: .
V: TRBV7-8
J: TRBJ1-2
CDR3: CASSLAQLYGYTF
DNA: TGTGCCAGCAGCTTAGCACAGCTCTATGGCTACACCTTC

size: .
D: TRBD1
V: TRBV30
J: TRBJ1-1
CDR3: CAWRQGENTEAFF
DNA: TGTGCCTGGAGGCAGGGGGAGAACACTGAAGCTTTCTTT

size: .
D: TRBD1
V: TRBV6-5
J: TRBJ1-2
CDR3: CASSQSRDSYGYTF
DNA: TGTGCCAGCAGCCAAAGCCGGGACAGCTATGGCTACACCTTC

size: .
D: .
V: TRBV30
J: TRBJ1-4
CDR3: CAWSLARNEKLFF
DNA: TGTGCCTGGAGTTTAGCCCGTAATGAAAAACTGTTTTTT

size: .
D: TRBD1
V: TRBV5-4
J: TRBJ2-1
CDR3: CASSLGRDRVTDEQFF
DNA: TGTGCCAGCAGCTTGGGGCGGGACAGGGTAACGGATGAGCAGTTCTTC